One sample yielded the 14 T cell receptor beta chains listed below, sequenced in a study of T cell repertoires in cytomegalovirus infection. In TCRdb, the reads were re-called with MiXCR into one record per CDR3 protein. The data show about 450,000 distinct CDR3 sequences, approximately 33% seen once. The material sequenced was PBMCs. The origin of the receptors is a human donor in good health (CMV status not recorded). Some clones in this sample may be carry-over from other donors' samples.

The sample holds many counts of this clonotype. The chain employs TRBV7-6 and TRBJ1-1; no firm D call. The CDR3 is 17 amino acids. The V gene's germline CDR1 is SGHVS and CDR2 FNYEAQ. V gave up 4 bases and J gave up 0 bases, with 18 bases separating them. This CDR3 is CASSSASTRAMNTEAFF. The CDR3 DNA reads TGTGCCAGCAGCTCCGCTAGCACCCGGGCCATGAACACTGAAGCTTTCTTT. The full variable domain, with the rest looked up from reference TRBV7-6 and TRBJ1-1, is GAGVSQSPRYKVTKRGQDVALRCDPISGHVSLYWYRQALGQGPEFLTYFNYEAQQDKSGLPNDRFSAERPEGSISTLTIQRTEQRDSAMYRCASSSASTRAMNTEAFFGQGTRLTVV.

This clonotype was seen a handful of times. The chain uses TRBV14 and TRBJ1-1; D ambiguous. This CDR3 has 15 amino acids. In germline, CDR1 is SGHDN, CDR2 FVKESK. Trimming removed 4 bases at V and 1 base at J, with 13 bases between. Written as DNA, the CDR3 is TGTGCCAGCAGCCCCGATGGGAATCGGAACACTGAAGCTTTCTTT. This gives the protein CASSPDGNRNTEAFF.

The chain couples TRBV7-6 to TRBJ2-3; 7 bases are shared with TRBD1. Germline CDR1 SGHVS, CDR2 FNYEAQ. This CDR3 spans 15 amino acids. The V and J ends lost 1 base and 6 bases, in that order; junction bases with no gene match: 7. CDR3 amino acids: CASSLGRDRLDTQYF. The CDR3 nucleotides are TGTGCCAGCAGCTTAGGCCGGGACAGATTGGATACGCAGTATTTT.

The chain carries TRBV7-8 and TRBJ2-5; D perhaps matches TRBD2 (6 bases). Trimming left V 4 bases short and J 2 bases short, with 14 bases between. In germline, CDR1 is SGHVS, CDR2 FQNEAQ. This CDR3 region has 15 residues. The CDR3: CASSYLGGEQETQYF. CDR3 nucleotide sequence: TGTGCCAGCAGCTACCTTGGCGGGGAACAAGAGACCCAGTACTTC. Full variable domain (rest looked up from reference TRBV7-8 and TRBJ2-5): GAGVSQSPRYKVAKRGQDVALRCDPISGHVSLFWYQQALGQGPEFLTYFQNEAQLDKSGLPSDRFFAERPEGSVSTLKIQRTQQEDSAVYLCASSYLGGEQETQYFGPGTRLLVL.

This clonotype was seen repeatedly, ten times or more. V usage is TRBV7-2 and J usage is TRBJ2-3, with TRBD1 matching 10 bases. J lost 0 bases, V lost 4 bases, and 7 bases had no gene match. In germline, CDR1 is SGHTA, CDR2 FQGNSA. This CDR3 region has 17 residues. CDR3 loop: CASSSKRTGGSTDTQYF. CDR3 DNA: TGTGCCAGCAGCTCAAAAAGGACAGGGGGGAGCACAGATACGCAGTATTTT.

This clonotype was found a few times. The chain is built from TRBV6-4 and TRBJ2-7; maybe TRBD2 (7 bases). Trimming removed 5 bases from V and 5 bases from J, with 10 bases in between. The CDR3 runs 12 residues. From germline, CDR1 is MRHNA and CDR2 SNTAGT. CDR3 amino acids: CASSRGGHEQYF. In nucleotides, the CDR3 is TGTGCCAGCAGTAGGGGGGGGCACGAGCAGTACTTC.

This clonotype occurred many times. CDR3 in DNA: TGTGCCAGCAGCTTAGAGCCGGCAGGGATCGGGCCCCAGCATTTT. The encoded protein is CASSLEPAGIGPQHF. This chain uses TRBV7-2 with TRBJ1-5; the D gene is possibly TRBD1 (5 bases). The V end was cut by 1 base, the J end by 9 bases, with 16 bases between. Germline CDR1 is SGHTA and CDR2 is FQGNSA. The length of the CDR3 is 15 residues. Based on the CDR3 plus reference TRBV7-2 and TRBJ1-5, the full variable domain is GAGVSQSPSNKVTEKGKDVELRCDPISGHTALYWYRQSLGQGLEFLIYFQGNSAPDKSGLPSDRFSAERTGGSVSTLTIQRTQQEDSAVYLCASSLEPAGIGPQHFGDGTRLSIL.

V gene TRBV7-6 combines with J gene TRBJ2-7, with D tentatively TRBD1 or TRBD2 (5 bases each). This CDR3 is 13 amino acids long. The germline gives CDR1 SGHVS, CDR2 FNYEAQ. V was shortened by 3 bases and J by 3 bases, with 9 bases between the two germline ends. CDR3 sequence reads: CASSFYGGYEQYF. The CDR3 coding sequence is TGTGCCAGCAGCTTCTATGGGGGCTACGAGCAGTACTTC.

This chain links TRBV7-6 with TRBJ2-1; 8 nucleotides match TRBD1. The CDR3 totals 16 residues. Germline V lookup: CDR1 SGHVS, CDR2 FNYEAQ. After removal of 6 bases from V and 7 bases from J, the junction contained 14 bases not matched to a gene. Here the CDR3 DNA reads TGTGCCAGCAGGCCGGACAGGGAAGGGTTGGCGAATGAGCAGTTCTTC. Amino acid sequence: CASRPDREGLANEQFF.

This clonotype appeared a few times. The V call is TRBV7-6, the J call TRBJ2-3; 7 bases agree with TRBD1. The V segment lost 5 bases and the J segment 6 bases; nucleotides outside the gene matches: 5. CDR1 is SGHVS and CDR2 is FNYEAQ in the germline V gene. This CDR3 region has 13 residues. CDR3 residues: CASSLGTVDTQYF. The CDR3 region has the DNA TGTGCCAGCAGCCTCGGGACAGTGGATACGCAGTATTTT.

In its sample, this clonotype was seen many times. The chain combines TRBV7-8 with TRBJ2-7; D perhaps matches TRBD2 (5 bases). V was cut by 5 bases and J by 2 bases, with 7 bases left in between. From germline, CDR1 is SGHVS and CDR2 FQNEAQ. The CDR3 sequence is 12 residues long. For the CDR3, the DNA is TGTGCCAGCAGCACCGGGACCTACGAGCAGTACTTC. It codes for CASSTGTYEQYF.

Regarding this clonotype: The junction departs from germline at one end; a sequencing error may be responsible. The V call is TRBV7-2, the J call TRBJ2-7; D remains ambiguous. The CDR3 contains 14 residues. Germline V CDR1 and CDR2: SGHTA, FQGNSA. CDR3 bases: TGTGCCAGCAGCTTAGGGCGCCTTACCTACGAGAAGTACTTC. It translates to CASSLGRLTYEKYF.

This clonotype was seen repeatedly, ten times or more. This chain connects TRBV7-2 to TRBJ2-1; D call uncertain. There are 12 residues in the CDR3. The V gene's germline CDR1 is SGHTA and CDR2 FQGNSA. Deletions cut 1 base from V and 5 bases from J, with 3 bases between. Written as DNA, the CDR3 is TGTGCCAGCAGCTTAGGCAACAATGAGCAGTTCTTC. Its translation: CASSLGNNEQFF. The entire variable domain, with the rest obtained from reference TRBV7-2 and TRBJ2-1, is as follows: GAGVSQSPSNKVTEKGKDVELRCDPISGHTALYWYRQSLGQGLEFLIYFQGNSAPDKSGLPSDRFSAERTGGSVSTLTIQRTQQEDSAVYLCASSLGNNEQFFGPGTRLTVL.

There are many counts of this clonotype. The chain couples TRBV24-1 to TRBJ1-2; D unclear. The CDR3 runs to 14 residues. The germline gives CDR1 KGHDR, CDR2 SFDVKD. V shed 4 bases and J shed 4 bases, with 12 bases lying between them. The DNA for the CDR3 is TGTGCCACCAGTGACAATTCGGACGTCTATGGCTACACCTTC. Its translation: CATSDNSDVYGYTF.